Sequencing of this TCR beta chain was carried out in a study of HIV-infected patients and healthy controls. TCRdb ran MiXCR on the 5' RACE reads and lists one entry per CDR3 protein. In the table there are roughly 18,000 distinct CDR3 sequences, roughly 20% of which are singletons. Trimming stripped 6 bases from V and 5 bases from J, with 13 bases between. The length of the CDR3 is 13 residues. The V gene's germline CDR1 is LGHNT and CDR2 FRNRAP. The source of this sequence is a human donor in good health. The specimen was CD8+ T cells from blood. The chain links TRBV12-5 to TRBJ1-1; D not resolved. DNA of the CDR3: TGTGCTAGTGGGACGGAGAGACGGACTGAAGCTTTCTTT. It codes for CASGTERRTEAFF.